The T cell receptor (beta chain) described here comes from a study of naive and memory T cell subsets. Points from the study as a whole: Diversity fell and Gini index rose from naive through CM, EM, EMRA.

Two oligonucleotides, mixed equimolar, formed the beta constant-region primer covering TRBC1 and TRBC2. Nested alpha and beta constant-region primers with the SP2 primer drove four PCR rounds on ligated cDNA. An oligonucleotide with the SP2 primer and a 12-nucleotide UMI was ligated to the cDNA 3' end. Each CDR3 protein is one row after TCRdb ran MiXCR on the UMI-ligation and nested PCR reads. Of some 30,000 distinct CDR3 sequences listed, under 20% were seen once; the top ten hold 3% to 4%. Alpha and beta libraries were amplified separately from the second PCR onward. Four subsets defined by CD45RA and CD27 were sorted after CD3, CD4, CD8 and live/dead staining. V was pared by 3 bases and J by 4 bases, with 3 bases of the junction left unmatched. Looked up from germline, CDR1 is SQVTM and CDR2 is ANQGSEA. There are 14 residues in the CDR3. With respect to this clonotype: Its antigen is still unknown.

The specimen sequenced was effector memory CD4+ T cells from blood. Stated subset: effector memory, CD45RA- CD27-. The J gene is TRBJ2-1, the V gene TRBV29-1; 10 positions match TRBD2. The receptor comes from a human donor in good health. This CDR3 is CSVDTSGIYNEQFF. The CDR3, as DNA: TGCAGCGTTGATACTAGCGGGATTTACAATGAGCAGTTCTTC.